This T cell receptor beta chain was profiled in a study of vaccination effects on CD4 cells after COVID-19. On the study more broadly: Each participant was administered two doses of either the BNT162b2 or the mRNA-1273 vaccine. Sample collection from a couple of convalescent patients occurred 16 days and one week before vaccination.

Before any sequencing was done, the ViraFEST assay used viral peptide pools to expand antigen-specific CD4+ T cells. The culture ran for nine to eleven days, and then CD4+ T cells were isolated. Convalescent patients had PCR-confirmed SARS-CoV-2 infection between March and December 2020. Trimming left V 8 bases short and J 1 base short, with 22 bases between. Germline CDR1 and CDR2: SGHDT and YYEEEE. The CDR3 is 17 residues long. Findings and caveats of the study: Vaccine- and infection-induced clones showed marked clonal contraction late following vaccination.

Sequencing used immunoSEQ multiplex PCR; TCRdb keeps in-frame clones, though not all of them. The data contain 35,000 to 55,000 clones, roughly 65% of them seen just once; the ten biggest clones take up about 30%. In its sample, this clone was seen once. Its antigen is unknown. The V call is TRBV5-6, the J call TRBJ2-1; D not resolved. The material sequenced was CD4+ T cells from PBMCs cultured with a peptide pool, taken before COVID-19 vaccination. The clonotype originates from a human donor who had a prior SARS-CoV-2 infection. In DNA, the CDR3 is TGTGCCAGTAGGACGGATCCTCACGAATATTCCTACAATGAGCAGTTCTTC. Encoded protein: CASRTDPHEYSYNEQFF. The whole variable domain, remainder taken from reference TRBV5-6 and TRBJ2-1, is DAGVTQSPTHLIKTRGQQVTLRCSPKSGHDTVSWYQQALGQGPQFIFQYYEEEERQRGNFPDRFSGHQFPNYSSELNVNALLLGDSALYLCASRTDPHEYSYNEQFFGPGTRLTVL.